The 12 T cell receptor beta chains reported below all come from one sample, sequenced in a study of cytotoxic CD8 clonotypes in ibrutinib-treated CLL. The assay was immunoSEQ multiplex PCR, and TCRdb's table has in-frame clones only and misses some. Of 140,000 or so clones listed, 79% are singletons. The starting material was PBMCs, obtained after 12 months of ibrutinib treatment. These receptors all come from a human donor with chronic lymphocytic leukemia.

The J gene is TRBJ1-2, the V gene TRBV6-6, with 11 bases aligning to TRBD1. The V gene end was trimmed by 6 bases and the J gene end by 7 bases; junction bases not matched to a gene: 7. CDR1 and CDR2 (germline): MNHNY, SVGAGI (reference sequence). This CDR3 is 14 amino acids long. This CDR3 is CASSTGTGGGGYTF. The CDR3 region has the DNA TGTGCCAGCAGCACCGGGACAGGGGGAGGTGGCTACACCTTC.

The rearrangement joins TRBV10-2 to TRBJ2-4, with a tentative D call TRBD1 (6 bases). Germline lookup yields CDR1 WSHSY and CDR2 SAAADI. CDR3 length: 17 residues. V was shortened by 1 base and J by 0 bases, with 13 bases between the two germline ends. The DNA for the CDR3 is TGCGCCAGCAGTGAGTATGGACAGTTCGAAGCCAAAAACATTCAGTACTTC. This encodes CASSEYGQFEAKNIQYF.

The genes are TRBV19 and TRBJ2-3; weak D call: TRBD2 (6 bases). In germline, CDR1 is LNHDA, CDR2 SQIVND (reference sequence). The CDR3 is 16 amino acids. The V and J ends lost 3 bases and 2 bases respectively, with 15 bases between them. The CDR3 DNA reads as TGTGCCAGTAGTATGGGTAGCGGTCTTCACACAGATACGCAGTATTTT. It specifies CASSMGSGLHTDTQYF.

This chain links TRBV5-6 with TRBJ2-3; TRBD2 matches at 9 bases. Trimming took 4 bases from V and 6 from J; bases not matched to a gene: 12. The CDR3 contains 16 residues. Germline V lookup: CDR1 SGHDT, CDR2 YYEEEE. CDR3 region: CASSLLGLAGRDTQYF. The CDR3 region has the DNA TGTGCCAGCAGCCTCCTAGGGCTAGCGGGAAGGGATACGCAGTATTTT.

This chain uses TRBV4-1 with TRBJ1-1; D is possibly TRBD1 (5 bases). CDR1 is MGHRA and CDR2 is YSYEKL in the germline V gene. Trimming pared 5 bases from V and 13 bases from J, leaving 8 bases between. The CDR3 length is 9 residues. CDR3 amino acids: CASSDQGFF. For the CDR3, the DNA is TGCGCCAGCAGCGATCAGGGTTTCTTT.

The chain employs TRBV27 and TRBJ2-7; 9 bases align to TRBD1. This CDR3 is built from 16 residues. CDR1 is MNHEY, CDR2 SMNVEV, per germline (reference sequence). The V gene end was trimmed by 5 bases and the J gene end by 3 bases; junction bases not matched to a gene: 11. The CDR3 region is CASSPTGQGYFYEQYF. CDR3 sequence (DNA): TGTGCCAGCAGTCCTACGGGACAGGGATACTTCTACGAGCAGTACTTC.

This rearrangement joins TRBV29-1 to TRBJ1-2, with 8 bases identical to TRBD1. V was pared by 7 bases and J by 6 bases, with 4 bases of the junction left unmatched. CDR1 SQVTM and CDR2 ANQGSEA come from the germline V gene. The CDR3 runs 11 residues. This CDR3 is CSGTGGDGYTF. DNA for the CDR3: TGCAGCGGCACAGGGGGAGATGGCTACACCTTC.

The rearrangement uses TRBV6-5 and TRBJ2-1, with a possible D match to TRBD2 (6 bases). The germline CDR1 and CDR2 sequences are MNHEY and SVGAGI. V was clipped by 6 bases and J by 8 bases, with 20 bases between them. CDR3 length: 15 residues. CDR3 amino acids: CASRGGPASRDEQFF. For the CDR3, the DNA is TGTGCCAGCAGGGGGGGACCAGCGTCGCGGGATGAGCAGTTCTTC.

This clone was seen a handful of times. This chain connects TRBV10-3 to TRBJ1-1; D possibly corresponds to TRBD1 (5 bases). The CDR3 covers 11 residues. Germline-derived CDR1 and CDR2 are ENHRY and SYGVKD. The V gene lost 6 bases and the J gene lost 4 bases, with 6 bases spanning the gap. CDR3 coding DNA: TGTGCCATCAGGGACACCACTGAAGCTTTCTTT. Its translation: CAIRDTTEAFF.

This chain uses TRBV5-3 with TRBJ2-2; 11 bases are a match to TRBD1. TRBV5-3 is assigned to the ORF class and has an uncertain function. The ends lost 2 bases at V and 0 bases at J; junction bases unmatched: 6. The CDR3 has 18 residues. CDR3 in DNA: TGTGCCAGAAGCTTACGGCCGGGACAGGGGGCGAACACCGGGGAGCTGTTTTTT. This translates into CARSLRPGQGANTGELFF.

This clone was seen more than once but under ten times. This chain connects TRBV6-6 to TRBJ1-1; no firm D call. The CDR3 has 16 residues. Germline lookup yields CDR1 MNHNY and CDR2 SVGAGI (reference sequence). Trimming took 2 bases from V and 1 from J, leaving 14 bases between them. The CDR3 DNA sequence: TGTGCCAGCAGTTACATAACCGGGCCAGGGAACACTGAAGCTTTCTTT. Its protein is CASSYITGPGNTEAFF.

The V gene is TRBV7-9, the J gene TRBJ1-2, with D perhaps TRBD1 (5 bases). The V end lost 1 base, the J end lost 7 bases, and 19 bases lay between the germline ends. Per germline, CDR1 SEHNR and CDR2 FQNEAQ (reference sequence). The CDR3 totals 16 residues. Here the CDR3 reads CASSLGPQAGSGGYTF. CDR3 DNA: TGTGCCAGCAGCTTAGGACCCCAGGCAGGGTCAGGTGGCTACACCTTC. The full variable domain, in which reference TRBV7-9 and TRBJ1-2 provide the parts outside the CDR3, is DTGVSQNPRHKITKRGQNVTFRCDPISEHNRLYWYRQTLGQGPEFLTYFQNEAQLEKSRLLSDRFSAERPKGSFSTLEIQRTEQGDSAMYLCASSLGPQAGSGGYTFGSGTRLTVV.